This is a list of T cell receptor beta chains from one sample in a study of regulatory T cells in long-lasting Graves disease. TCRdb fed the multiplex PCR reads into MiXCR, producing one record per CDR3 protein. The sample holds a few hundred thousand distinct CDR3 sequences, approximately 12% seen once. A further study also used this sample, focusing on T cells in Graves' hyperthyroidism and ophthalmopathy.

Sequences were derived from peripheral blood mononuclear cells (PBMCs), sampled at new diagnosis, from a patient treated with antithyroid drugs. These receptors all come from a young man with Graves disease. The CDR3 runs from the conserved cysteine through the conserved F or W. The D gene is left open where the match is weak. Rows give clone size only sometimes, using once, few, many, or a class for an expanded clone.

>TRBJ2-2|TRBV11-2|13|TRBD2|many
CASVLAGVGELFF
TGTGCCAGCGTCCTAGCGGGAGTCGGGGAGCTGTTTTTT
>TRBJ2-2|TRBV30|13|-|many
CAWSVRGAGELFF
TGTGCCTGGAGTGTCAGGGGAGCCGGGGAGCTGTTTTTT
>TRBJ1-6|TRBV5-1|15|TRBD1|few
CASSSGDRGGSPLHF
TGCGCCAGCAGCTCGGGGGACAGGGGCGGATCACCCCTCCACTTT
>TRBJ1-1|TRBV19|15|-|many
CASKDPSRGGTEAFF
TGTGCCAGTAAGGACCCAAGTCGAGGAGGAACTGAAGCTTTCTTT
>TRBJ2-7|TRBV20-1|12|TRBD2|many
CSATELALEQYF
TGCAGTGCGACCGAACTAGCGCTCGAGCAGTACTTC
>TRBJ2-7|TRBV6-2/TRBV6-3|15|-|many
CASSYRGQRWDEQYF
TGTGCCAGCAGTTACCGGGGGCAACGGTGGGATGAGCAGTACTTC
>TRBJ2-2|TRBV27|16|-|many
CASSLSIQGGTGELFF
TGTGCCAGCAGTTTATCGATCCAGGGTGGAACCGGGGAGCTGTTTTTT
>TRBJ2-3|TRBV7-7|13|-|many
CASSLDYRDRQYF
TGTGCTAGCAGCTTGGACTACCGGGACAGGCAGTATTTT
>TRBJ2-7|TRBV5-4|13|-|-
CASSLGGLKGQYF
TGTGCCAGCAGCTTGGGTGGTCTTAAGGGGCAGTACTTC
>TRBJ2-1|TRBV18|16|TRBD1|many
CASSLTGAGPYNEQFF
TGTGCCAGCTCACTGACAGGGGCTGGCCCCTACAATGAGCAGTTCTTC
>TRBJ2-7|TRBV2|12|TRBD2|once
CAMRTSGNEQYF
TGTGCCATGCGGACTAGCGGAAACGAGCAGTACTTC
>TRBJ2-3|TRBV7-9|15|TRBD1|few
CASSSRRTGSDTQYF
TGTGCCAGCAGCTCGAGGAGGACAGGGTCAGATACGCAGTATTTT
>TRBJ2-1|TRBV6-5|16|TRBD2|many
CASSYTGLAGGDEQFF
TGTGCCAGCAGTTACACCGGACTAGCGGGAGGGGATGAGCAGTTCTTC
>TRBJ1-2|TRBV18|12|-|-
CASSPGVGGYTF
TGTGCCAGCTCACCCGGGGTGGGTGGCTACACCTTC
>TRBJ2-5|TRBV6-1|15|-|-
CASISRGDSRETQYF
TGTGCCAGCATATCACGGGGGGACAGTAGGGAGACCCAGTACTTC
>TRBJ1-2|TRBV10-2|9|-|-
CAPQSGYTF
TGCGCCCCCCAGAGTGGCTACACCTTC
>TRBJ1-3|TRBV9|17|-|-
CASSVGGGGETGNTIYF
TGTGCCAGCAGCGTAGGAGGTGGGGGAGAGACTGGAAACACCATATATTTT
>TRBJ2-7|TRBV5-5|13|-|many
CASSLFTANEQYF
TGTGCCAGCAGCTTGTTTACGGCGAACGAGCAGTACTTC
>TRBJ1-1|TRBV7-9|12|TRBD1|many
CASSRVGTAAFF
TGTGCCAGCAGCCGAGTGGGGACAGCGGCTTTCTTT
>TRBJ1-5|TRBV10-2|15|-|-
CASSEETEEPQPQHF
TGCGCCAGCAGTGAGGAAACAGAGGAGCCTCAGCCCCAGCATTTT
>TRBJ2-2|TRBV11-2|15|TRBD1|many
CASSSGTGVFGELFF
TGTGCCAGCAGTTCCGGGACAGGGGTTTTTGGGGAGCTGTTTTTT
>TRBJ2-2|TRBV27|15|-|-
CASRSAGAGTGELFF
TGTGCCAGCAGGAGCGCAGGGGCCGGCACCGGGGAGCTGTTTTTT
>TRBJ1-4|TRBV6-1|15|-|-
CASCKRWGLGEKLFF
TGTGCCAGTTGTAAGAGGTGGGGGCTTGGGGAAAAACTGTTTTTT
>TRBJ2-1|TRBV20-1|14|-|many
CSASGQADIDEQFF
TGCAGTGCTAGCGGTCAGGCAGATATAGATGAGCAGTTCTTC